This T cell receptor (beta chain) emerged from a study of CD8 T cells in Susac syndrome. Reverse transcription of about 0.45 to 1 ug RNA was performed with random hexamers. Multiplex PCR with immunoSEQ amplified the TCR beta CDR3 across 54 Vbeta and 13 Jbeta. TCRdb reprocessed the immunoSEQ multiplex PCR reads via MiXCR and lists one record per CDR3 protein. The sample includes around 200,000 distinct CDR3 sequences, over 90% of them seen just once. The CDR3 loop spans 15 amino acids. The V end was cut by 4 bases, the J end by 7 bases, with 16 bases between. The germline CDR1 and CDR2 sequences are LGHDT and YNNKEL (reference sequence). Bulk CD8+ and CD4+ cells came from magnetic negative isolation; CD8+ TEMRA by FACS.

Source material: CD4+ T cells from PBMCs. This rearrangement joins TRBV3-1 to TRBJ1-4; weak D call: TRBD1 (5 bases). The source is a human donor with multiple sclerosis. The CDR3 loop is CASSRGEGTGEKLFF. The CDR3 DNA follows: TGTGCCAGCAGCCGGGGGGAGGGAACGGGTGAAAAACTGTTTTTT.